A selection of T cell receptor beta chains follows, all from one sample in a study of early T cells in non-severe SARS-CoV-2 infection. MiXCR, applied by TCRdb to the 5' RACE reads, yields one record per CDR3 protein. The sample shows about 60,000 distinct CDR3 sequences, less than 20% of them seen only once. Source: whole blood, taken at baseline. These TCRs come from an adult who was a healthcare worker with PCR-confirmed SARS-CoV-2 infection or an uninfected control (not recorded which). The CDR3 runs from the conserved cysteine through the conserved F or W. A D gene is named only where the DNA matches it firmly. Clone size is given for some rows only: seen once, a few or many times, or a class if the clone is expanded.

>TRBD1|TRBJ2-2|TRBV7-8|.
TGTGCCAGCAGCGCCGGGACAGGGGGCTGGGAAGGGGAGCTGTTTTTT
CASSAGTGGWEGELFF
>.|TRBJ2-7|TRBV14|few
TGTGCCAGCAGCCTCGACAGCTCCTACGAGCAGTACTTC
CASSLDSSYEQYF
>.|TRBJ1-2|TRBV14|.
TGTGCCAGCAGTCGCTCGGGGGCCCGTAACTATGGCTACACCTTC
CASSRSGARNYGYTF
>TRBD2|TRBJ2-7|TRBV19|.
TGTGCCAGTACTCCCTCCTTAGCGGGGGTGAACGAGCAGTACTTC
CASTPSLAGVNEQYF
>.|TRBJ2-1|TRBV5-1|.
TGCGCCAGCAGCTTGGGTGGCAGGGGCCTTTCCGGCAATGAGCAGTTCTTC
CASSLGGRGLSGNEQFF
>TRBD2|TRBJ2-4|TRBV30|few
TGTGCCTGGAGTGTTTCGGGGGGAAACATTCAGTACTTC
CAWSVSGGNIQYF
>TRBD1|TRBJ1-2|TRBV14|.
TGTGCCAGCAGCCAAGAGGACAGGTGGGATGGCTACACCTTC
CASSQEDRWDGYTF
>TRBD1|TRBJ2-2|TRBV2|many
TGTGCCAGCAGTACACAGGGGGACGGCACCGGGGAGCTGTTTTTT
CASSTQGDGTGELFF
>TRBD1|TRBJ2-7|TRBV4-3|few
TGCGCCAGCAGCCAACTTATACCGGGACAGGGGGCTCACGAGCAGTACTTC
CASSQLIPGQGAHEQYF
>TRBD2|TRBJ2-7|TRBV10-2|few
TGCGCCAGCAGTGGAAACCAGCCTCTAGCGGGATCAACCTACGAGCAGTACTTC
CASSGNQPLAGSTYEQYF
>.|TRBJ1-1|TRBV29-1|many
TGCAGCGTTGGGACCCCGCGTGCCACTGAAGCTTTCTTT
CSVGTPRATEAFF
>TRBD1|TRBJ2-7|TRBV29-1|.
TGCAGCGTTGAAGCGGGGACAGGCACCTACGAGCAGTACTTC
CSVEAGTGTYEQYF
>.|TRBJ1-2|TRBV27|many
TGTGCCAGCAGCATGACGGGTAACTATGGCTACACCTTC
CASSMTGNYGYTF
>.|TRBJ2-3|TRBV6-1|.
TGTGCCAGCAGTGAAAGTCCAGGCCCAGATACGCAGTATTTT
CASSESPGPDTQYF
>TRBD1|TRBJ1-1|TRBV6-6|few
TGTGCCAGCAGTAAGGGACAGGGAGCTACGAACACTGAAGCTTTCTTT
CASSKGQGATNTEAFF
>.|TRBJ2-1|TRBV2|few
TGTGCCAGCAGCGCTCGGGGGGCCTTTGGGAATGAGCAGTTCTTC
CASSARGAFGNEQFF
>TRBD1|TRBJ2-7|TRBV7-8|few
TGTGCCAGCAGCTCCGGGACAGGGGTTTCCTACGAGCAGTACTTC
CASSSGTGVSYEQYF
>TRBD2|TRBJ2-2|TRBV7-2|.
TGTGCCAGCAGCTTACTAGCGGGCACCGGGGAGCTGTTTTTT
CASSLLAGTGELFF
>.|TRBJ2-7|TRBV6-2/TRBV6-3|few
TGTGCCAGCAGAAACGGGCAGGGCCCATCCGAGCAGTACTTC
CASRNGQGPSEQYF
>TRBD1|TRBJ2-7|TRBV12-3/TRBV12-4|many
TGTGCCAGCAGTCCGGGACAGGGCTACGAGCAGTACTTC
CASSPGQGYEQYF
>.|TRBJ1-6|TRBV7-9|.
TGTGCCAGCAGACTGGCGGGTAATTCACCCCTCCACTTT
CASRLAGNSPLHF
>.|TRBJ1-6|TRBV7-9|many
TGTGCCAGCAGCCTGACGGAGGGGAGTATACAGACCCAACCTAATTCACCCCTCCACTTT
CASSLTEGSIQTQPNSPLHF
>TRBD1|TRBJ2-1|TRBV5-1|few
TGCGCCAGCAGCTTGGATGGGACAGAGTCCTCCTACAATGAGCAGTTCTTC
CASSLDGTESSYNEQFF
>.|TRBJ2-5|TRBV11-2|.
TGTGCCAGCAGCCCCATCGGGACCCTGTCGACCCAAGAGACCCAGTACTTC
CASSPIGTLSTQETQYF
>.|TRBJ1-1|TRBV19|.
TGTGCCAGTAGTATGGGGTCCATGAACACTGAAGCTTTCTTT
CASSMGSMNTEAFF
>TRBD2|TRBJ2-3|TRBV20-1|few
TGCAGTGCCCCCCGGCGGGAGGCCACAGATACGCAGTATTTT
CSAPRREATDTQYF
>.|TRBJ2-1|TRBV5-1|few
TGCGCCAGCAGCTTGGATGTAGCGTATGAGCAGTTCTTC
CASSLDVAYEQFF
>.|TRBJ1-2|TRBV28|.
TGTGCCAGCAGTCGACAGTTGGTCTATGGCTACACCTTC
CASSRQLVYGYTF
>.|TRBJ2-5|TRBV5-1|.
TGCGCCAGCAGCTTGGTCCCCCAAGAGACCCAGTACTTC
CASSLVPQETQYF
>.|TRBJ2-3|TRBV20-1|many
TGCAGTGCTAGTTACGCGGGGAGGATTAGCACAGATACGCAGTATTTT
CSASYAGRISTDTQYF
>TRBD1|TRBJ2-7|TRBV20-1|few
TGCAGTGCTACCTCAGCGACAGGGTCTAACTCCTACGAGCAGTACTTC
CSATSATGSNSYEQYF
>TRBD1|TRBJ1-5|TRBV20-1|.
TGCAGTGCTAGAGACAGGGGGCGATTGCAGCCCCAGCATTTT
CSARDRGRLQPQHF
>.|TRBJ1-6|TRBV7-9|.
TGTGCCAGCAGCTTAATGGGAGATTCGCCCCTCCACTTT
CASSLMGDSPLHF
>.|TRBJ2-1|TRBV7-2|few
TGTGCCAGCAGTAAATCAGGGGCGAGTGAGCAGTTCTTC
CASSKSGASEQFF
>.|TRBJ1-1|TRBV11-3|few
TGTGCCAGCAGCCCCAAAAGGGGGAAAAAACGTAACACTGAAGCTTTCTTT
CASSPKRGKKRNTEAFF
>TRBD1|TRBJ2-3|TRBV24-1|few
TGTGCCACCAGTGACCGCCCCCGGACAGGGGGCCGGACAGATACGCAGTATTTT
CATSDRPRTGGRTDTQYF
>.|TRBJ2-7|TRBV3-1|.
TGTGCCAGCAGCCAAGATAGCCAGGGAGGGCAGTACTTC
CASSQDSQGGQYF
>.|TRBJ2-4|TRBV4-3|.
TGCGCCAGCAGCCAAGATCGGGAGACAGGGGCCAAAAACATTCAGTACTTC
CASSQDRETGAKNIQYF
>.|TRBJ2-1|TRBV15|many
TGTGCCACCAGCAGAGCGTGGACTACCAATGAGCAGTTCTTC
CATSRAWTTNEQFF
>.|TRBJ2-2|TRBV5-4|few
TGTGCCAGCAGCTTGCCTGTCAAATCCGGGGAGCTGTTTTTT
CASSLPVKSGELFF